A selection of T cell receptor beta chains follows, all from one sample in a study of blood T cells in healthy people across ages. TCRdb re-called the 5' RACE reads through MiXCR, storing one row per CDR3 protein. The table includes 1,500,000 or so distinct CDR3 sequences, 55% to 75% detected once. Source material: blood. The receptors derive from a man aged 18 to 29 in good health. Both conserved end residues are part of each CDR3. The D gene is left open where the match is weak. Size is stated for part of the rows, as once, few or many counts, or as a class when the clone is expanded.

V	D	J	size	CDR3	DNA
TRBV6-2/TRBV6-3	TRBD2	TRBJ2-2	once	CASRGRAGGRTGELFF	TGTGCCAGCAGGGGGCGAGCGGGGGGGCGCACCGGGGAGCTGTTTTTT
TRBV3-1	NA	TRBJ2-2	NA	CASSQDQFVGGRRTGELFF	TGTGCCAGCAGCCAAGATCAGTTCGTCGGGGGGCGGAGAACCGGGGAGCTGTTTTTT
TRBV4-1	TRBD2	TRBJ2-1	NA	CASSQVGAGGYNEQFF	TGTGCCAGCAGCCAAGTCGGGGCGGGAGGATACAATGAGCAGTTCTTC
TRBV7-2	TRBD1	TRBJ1-2	NA	CASSLGQGVNYGYTF	TGTGCCAGCAGCTTGGGACAGGGGGTTAACTATGGCTACACCTTC
TRBV6-6	NA	TRBJ2-6	NA	CASSYSGELQANVLTF	TGTGCCAGCAGTTACTCGGGGGAACTGCAGGCCAACGTCCTGACTTTC
TRBV6-2/TRBV6-3	NA	TRBJ1-5	NA	CASSHPVQPQHF	TGTGCCAGCAGTCATCCCGTTCAGCCCCAGCATTTT
TRBV6-5	TRBD2	TRBJ2-3	NA	CASNSGGAADTQYF	TGTGCCAGCAATAGCGGGGGGGCCGCTGATACGCAGTATTTT
TRBV7-2	NA	TRBJ2-7	NA	CASSLSAGEYEQYF	TGTGCCAGCAGCTTATCGGCAGGGGAGTACGAGCAGTACTTC
TRBV6-2/TRBV6-3	NA	TRBJ2-2	NA	CASSARRNTGELFF	TGTGCCAGCAGTGCCCGACGGAACACCGGGGAGCTGTTTTTT
TRBV5-1	NA	TRBJ1-2	once	CASSLSPATKSLGYGYTF	TGCGCCAGCAGCTTGAGCCCGGCCACCAAGAGTCTGGGCTATGGCTACACCTTC
TRBV10-3	TRBD2	TRBJ2-2	NA	CAISDHPGSSGGSNTGELFF	TGTGCCATCAGTGACCACCCAGGAAGTAGCGGGGGCTCTAACACCGGGGAGCTGTTTTTT
TRBV12-3/TRBV12-4	NA	TRBJ2-7	NA	CASSGLAIHYEQYF	TGTGCCAGCAGTGGACTGGCTATCCATTACGAGCAGTACTTC
TRBV2	NA	TRBJ2-3	NA	CASSVPARTFKAQYF	TGTGCCAGCAGCGTTCCTGCTCGTACCTTCAAGGCGCAGTATTTT
TRBV28	NA	TRBJ1-5	NA	CASNLRQINQPQHF	TGTGCCAGCAATCTCCGACAGATCAATCAGCCCCAGCATTTT
TRBV4-1	NA	TRBJ2-7	few	CASRPSTGPWEQYF	TGCGCCAGCAGACCCTCGACAGGTCCCTGGGAGCAGTACTTC
TRBV15	NA	TRBJ2-3	NA	CATSRALTYTDTQYF	TGTGCCACCAGCAGAGCCCTCACCTACACAGATACGCAGTATTTT
TRBV13	NA	TRBJ1-2	once	CASSGRLQGRGGYTF	TGTGCCAGCAGCGGGCGCCTACAGGGTAGGGGCGGCTACACCTTC
TRBV7-2	NA	TRBJ2-6	NA	CASSPTGIPGANVLTF	TGTGCCAGCAGCCCGACAGGAATTCCTGGGGCCAACGTCCTGACTTTC
TRBV29-1	TRBD1	TRBJ1-1	NA	CSVLQGRTEAFF	TGCAGCGTTCTACAGGGGAGGACTGAAGCTTTCTTT
TRBV6-2/TRBV6-3	NA	TRBJ2-5	few	CASSSSGTQYF	TGTGCCAGCAGTTCATCGGGGACCCAGTACTTC
TRBV5-1	TRBD2	TRBJ2-7	NA	CASGSGTSGRVYEQYF	TGCGCCAGCGGCTCCGGGACTAGCGGGAGGGTCTACGAGCAGTACTTC
TRBV4-3	TRBD1	TRBJ1-4	NA	CASSQVDRAGEKLFF	TGCGCCAGCAGCCAGGTGGACAGGGCGGGGGAAAAACTGTTTTTT
TRBV4-1	NA	TRBJ2-1	few	CASSLLREYNEQFF	TGCGCCAGCAGCCTGCTAAGGGAGTACAATGAGCAGTTCTTC
TRBV27	NA	TRBJ2-7	NA	CASKTGLHGNYEQYF	TGTGCCAGCAAAACGGGGCTCCATGGGAACTACGAGCAGTACTTC
TRBV20-1	NA	TRBJ2-1	once	CSAISGQGTLYEQFF	TGCAGTGCTATCAGTGGTCAGGGAACCCTCTACGAGCAGTTCTTC
TRBV7-9	NA	TRBJ2-7	NA	CASSSVQNEQYF	TGTGCCAGCAGCTCCGTGCAGAACGAGCAGTACTTC
TRBV4-3	NA	TRBJ2-3	NA	CASSQGQDGTDTQYF	TGCGCCAGCAGCCAAGGGCAGGATGGGACAGATACGCAGTATTTT
TRBV3-1	TRBD2	TRBJ2-1	few	CASSYLAGVYNEQFF	TGTGCCAGCAGCTATCTAGCGGGAGTTTACAATGAGCAGTTCTTC